Each of the 27 T cell receptor beta chains below was sequenced from the same sample in a study of early T cells in non-severe SARS-CoV-2 infection. MiXCR, applied by TCRdb to the 5' RACE reads, yields one record per CDR3 protein. The profile shows about 75,000 distinct CDR3 sequences, around 11% of them singletons. The sample in question was whole blood, obtained at baseline. These receptors were collected from an adult who was a healthcare worker with PCR-confirmed SARS-CoV-2 infection or an uninfected control (not recorded which).

V and J are TRBV9 and TRBJ2-3; 8 bases line up with TRBD1. V lost 0 bases and J lost 0; bases outside the gene matches: 3. The germline V gene encodes CDR1 SGDLS and CDR2 YYNGEE. The CDR3 sequence is 16 residues long. CDR3 amino acids: CASSVAGGPSTDTQYF. The DNA of the CDR3 is TGTGCCAGCAGCGTAGCAGGGGGCCCGAGCACAGATACGCAGTATTTT.

A few counts support this clonotype. The gene calls are TRBV6-6 and TRBJ1-5; D not certain. V was cut by 2 bases and J by 5 bases, with 10 bases left in between. CDR3 length: 14 amino acids. Germline values: CDR1 MNHNY, CDR2 SVGAGI (reference sequence). CDR3 amino acids: CASSYGGRDQPQHF. The CDR3 DNA is TGTGCCAGCAGTTACGGAGGGAGGGATCAGCCCCAGCATTTT.

This chain connects TRBV20-1 to TRBJ2-4; TRBD2 is a possible D gene (6 bases). The CDR3 loop spans 16 amino acids. The germline V gene encodes CDR1 DFQATT and CDR2 SNEGSKA (reference sequence). V was shortened by 0 bases and J by 3 bases, with 15 bases between the two germline ends. The CDR3 protein is CSARDSGRSDKNIQYF. DNA of the CDR3: TGCAGTGCTAGAGATTCGGGGAGGTCGGACAAAAACATTCAGTACTTC.

This clonotype has a count of ten or more. The genes are TRBV28 and TRBJ2-3; TRBD2 agrees at 16 bases. Germline CDR1 MDHEN, CDR2 SYDVKM. The CDR3 extends over 19 amino acids. Trimming took 3 bases from V and 4 from J; bases not matched to a gene: 10. The DNA for the CDR3 is TGTGCCAGCAGTTTCCCGGGACTAGCGGGGGGGGCACATTCAGATACGCAGTATTTT. It codes for CASSFPGLAGGAHSDTQYF.

This clonotype came up a few times. The chain combines TRBV29-1 with TRBJ2-7; TRBD1 matches at 7 bases. Trimming removed 4 bases from V and 0 bases from J; junction bases left unmatched: 6. The germline V gene has CDR1 SQVTM and CDR2 ANQGSEA. This CDR3 region has 14 residues. The CDR3 is CSVAGQGDSYEQYF. CDR3 in DNA: TGCAGCGTTGCTGGGCAGGGGGACTCCTACGAGCAGTACTTC.

V gene TRBV7-3 combines with J gene TRBJ2-7; D ambiguous. CDR3 length: 17 amino acids. Per the germline V gene, CDR1 is SGHTA and CDR2 is FQGTGA. The V and J ends lost 8 bases and 0 bases respectively, with 23 bases between them. The CDR3 DNA reads TGTGCCAGCGGTTACCTTCTACCCCTTGGATTCTCCTACGAGCAGTACTTC. Translating it yields CASGYLLPLGFSYEQYF. The full variable domain, its missing parts supplied by reference TRBV7-3 and TRBJ2-7, is GAGVSQTPSNKVTEKGKYVELRCDPISGHTALYWYRQSLGQGPEFLIYFQGTGAADDSGLPNDRFFAVRPEGSVSTLKIQRTERGDSAVYLCASGYLLPLGFSYEQYFGPGTRLTVT.

This clonotype was observed a few times. The chain is built from TRBV20-1 and TRBJ1-2, with unresolved D. This CDR3 contains 14 residues. The V end was cut by 4 bases, the J end by 5 bases, with 17 bases between. Germline V gene sequence: CDR1 DFQATT, CDR2 SNEGSKA (reference sequence). This CDR3 is CSAIPTTSRYGYTF. The CDR3 DNA is TGCAGTGCTATTCCCACGACCTCGAGATATGGCTACACCTTC.

This clonotype was detected only a few times. The chain recombines TRBV29-1 with TRBJ2-5, with D perhaps TRBD2 (5 bases). Germline CDR1 and CDR2: SQVTM and ANQGSEA. With 1 base removed from V and 5 bases from J, the gap between germline ends came to 11 bases. The CDR3 loop spans 13 amino acids. This chain's CDR3 is CSVEVLVSETQYF. The CDR3 DNA reads as TGCAGCGTTGAAGTACTAGTCTCGGAGACCCAGTACTTC.

This sequence joins TRBV27 and TRBJ2-7; no firm D call. The CDR3 runs to 15 residues. V shed 4 bases and J shed 0 bases, with 13 bases lying between them. CDR1 is MNHEY and CDR2 is SMNVEV in the germline V gene (reference sequence). The CDR3 DNA reads as TGTGCCAGCAGTTCCAGGCGGCTCAGCTCCTACGAGCAGTACTTC. Translation: CASSSRRLSSYEQYF.

Ten or more counts support this clonotype. This rearrangement joins TRBV9 to TRBJ1-4; D unclear. CDR3 length: 15 amino acids. V was shortened by 7 bases and J by 3 bases, with 16 bases between the two germline ends. Germline values: CDR1 SGDLS, CDR2 YYNGEE. DNA for the CDR3: TGTGCCAGCCCCCCCGTAGGGAATTCTAATGAAAAACTGTTTTTT. This gives the protein CASPPVGNSNEKLFF.

This clonotype was counted many times. V gene TRBV6-2 or TRBV6-3 combines with J gene TRBJ1-1; D gene uncertain. The CDR3 extends over 17 amino acids. Germline V gene lookup returns CDR1 MNHEY and CDR2 SVGEGT. The germline V and J ends were trimmed by 6 bases and 0 bases, with 20 bases remaining between them. CDR3 sequence: CASSPRLVPPMNTEAFF. CDR3 nucleotides: TGTGCCAGCAGCCCCCGGCTGGTCCCGCCTATGAACACTGAAGCTTTCTTT.

V gene TRBV27 combines with J gene TRBJ2-7; 7 bases are shared with TRBD1. The junction had 5 bases not matched to a gene; V was cut back by 4 bases and J by 2 bases. Germline CDR1 reads MNHEY; CDR2 reads SMNVEV (reference sequence). This CDR3 comprises 14 residues. CDR3 sequence reads: CASSSGDRTYEQYF. The CDR3 bases are TGTGCCAGCAGTTCCGGGGACAGAACCTACGAGCAGTACTTC.

The chain uses TRBV28 and TRBJ2-4; weak D call: TRBD2 (5 bases). The CDR3 consists of 15 residues. The ends were cut back, 1 base at V and 7 bases at J, with 14 bases in the middle. Germline V gives CDR1 MDHEN, CDR2 SYDVKM. CDR3 sequence (DNA): TGTGCCAGCAGTTTATCGGGTAGCGACGGGAACATTCAGTACTTC. Protein: CASSLSGSDGNIQYF.

This sequence joins TRBV7-9 and TRBJ1-1; 8 nucleotides agree with TRBD1. Germline V gene data show CDR1 as SEHNR and CDR2 as FQNEAQ (reference sequence). V lost 3 bases, J lost 6 bases, and 9 bases stayed unmatched. The CDR3 length is 15 residues. CDR3 DNA: TGTGCCAGCAGCTTCCAACCACAGGGGGGACCTGAAGCTTTCTTT. Its protein is CASSFQPQGGPEAFF.

In its sample, this clonotype was seen many times. The chain couples TRBV11-2 to TRBJ2-6; possible D gene TRBD1, 6 bases. The CDR3 covers 17 residues. V dropped 2 bases and J dropped 3 bases, with 14 bases sitting between them. Germline values: CDR1 SGHAT, CDR2 FQNNGV. CDR3 in amino acids: CASSLSGAALGANVLTF. The CDR3 nucleotides read TGTGCCAGCAGCTTATCAGGGGCTGCGCTTGGGGCCAACGTCCTGACTTTC.

This clonotype was counted a few times. J is TRBJ2-7 and V is TRBV28; weak D call: TRBD1 (5 bases). The V and J ends lost 7 bases and 6 bases respectively, with 13 bases between them. The CDR3 runs to 12 residues. The germline CDR1 and CDR2 sequences are MDHEN and SYDVKM. CDR3 bases: TGTGCCAGCACAACTCAGGGTACCGAGCAGTACTTC. It translates to CASTTQGTEQYF.

Only a few counts were recorded for this clonotype. Its ends do not fully match the called genes, so a read error is possible. The genes are TRBV5-6 and TRBJ2-6; D perhaps matches TRBD1 (5 bases). This CDR3 contains 16 residues. CDR1 is SGHDT, CDR2 YYEEEE, per germline. CDR3 coding DNA: TGTGCCAGCAGCTTCTGGACATTCTCTGGGGCCAACGTCCTGATTTTC. Protein: CASSFWTFSGANVLIF.

In its sample, this clonotype was seen a few times. J is TRBJ2-3 and V is TRBV5-1; 9 nucleotides agree with TRBD2. After removal of 0 bases from V and 4 bases from J, the junction contained 6 bases not matched to a gene. The CDR3 contains 16 residues. From germline, CDR1 is SGHRS and CDR2 YFSETQ. The CDR3, as DNA: TGCGCCAGCAGCTTGGATGCGGGGGGGCTCCCAGATACGCAGTATTTT. Translated, it gives CASSLDAGGLPDTQYF.

The chain recombines TRBV29-1 with TRBJ2-3, with 7 bases matching TRBD2. This CDR3 is 13 amino acids long. Germline V gene sequence: CDR1 SQVTM, CDR2 ANQGSEA. V gave up 5 bases and J gave up 2 bases; unmatched junction bases: 4. CDR3 DNA sequence: TGCAGCGTTTCAGCGGGGCTCACAGATACGCAGTATTTT. It encodes CSVSAGLTDTQYF.

This clonotype was picked up many times. The chain is built from TRBV11-3 and TRBJ2-1; 7 nucleotides agree with TRBD2. Germline lookup yields CDR1 SGHNT and CDR2 YENEEA. Losses at the gene ends were 1 base for V and 7 bases for J; bases not matched to a gene: 7. The CDR3 length is 15 residues. The CDR3 sequence: CASSLVSGENNEQFF. DNA for the CDR3: TGTGCCAGCAGCTTAGTAAGCGGGGAGAATAATGAGCAGTTCTTC.

The rearrangement joins TRBV12-5 to TRBJ2-2; D is uncertain. Germline V gives CDR1 LGHNT, CDR2 FRNRAP. The ends were cut back, 3 bases at V and 6 bases at J, with 8 bases in the middle. The CDR3 sequence is 13 residues long. The CDR3 nucleotides are TGTGCTAGTGGTTTAGTAGAGGCCGGGGAGCTGTTTTTT. This translates into CASGLVEAGELFF.

This clonotype was counted between two and nine times. This chain connects TRBV9 to TRBJ1-2; TRBD1 matches 9 bases. Trimming at V came to 3 bases and at J to 6 bases, leaving 12 bases not matched to a gene. The CDR3 length is 16 residues. Germline CDR1 is SGDLS and CDR2 is YYNGEE. CDR3 in amino acids: CASSAGLSQGADGYTF. The CDR3 DNA is TGTGCCAGCAGCGCCGGTTTGTCACAGGGGGCGGATGGCTACACCTTC.

This chain links TRBV20-1 with TRBJ2-3; tentatively, D is TRBD2 (6 bases). The CDR3 consists of 14 residues. Germline CDR1 reads DFQATT; CDR2 reads SNEGSKA (reference sequence). V shed 2 bases and J shed 2 bases, with 11 bases lying between them. The CDR3 DNA reads TGCAGTGCTAGAACGCGGGGCCTCACAGATACGCAGTATTTT. This codes for CSARTRGLTDTQYF.

The rearrangement joins TRBV20-1 to TRBJ2-1; D not certain. Germline CDR1 reads DFQATT; CDR2 reads SNEGSKA (reference sequence). Trimming took off 8 bases at V and 5 bases at J, with 10 bases between the two ends. The CDR3 sequence is 11 residues long. CDR3 sequence: CSPWGNNEQFF. As DNA, the CDR3 is TGCAGTCCCTGGGGTAACAATGAGCAGTTCTTC.

The chain joins TRBV6-6 to TRBJ1-1; TRBD1 is a possible D gene (5 bases). Germline-derived CDR1 and CDR2 are MNHNY and SVGAGI (reference sequence). The V end was cut by 2 bases, the J end by 8 bases, with 9 bases between. The length of the CDR3 is 12 residues. The CDR3 sequence: CASSYGAGEAFF. DNA of the CDR3: TGTGCCAGCAGTTACGGGGCAGGAGAAGCTTTCTTT.

The chain is built from TRBV9 and TRBJ2-7; TRBD2 matches 11 bases. The CDR3 is made up of 14 amino acids. Trimming took 3 bases from V and 1 from J; bases not matched to a gene: 0. In germline, CDR1 is SGDLS, CDR2 YYNGEE. The CDR3 coding sequence is TGTGCCAGCAGCGCTAGCGGGGGGTCCTACGAGCAGTACTTC. It is translated as CASSASGGSYEQYF.

This clonotype occurred a few times. The J gene is TRBJ1-2, the V gene TRBV30, with 7 bases matching TRBD1. The CDR3 covers 12 residues. V dropped 3 bases and J dropped 5; count of bases not matched to a gene: 3. The V gene's germline CDR1 is GTSNPN and CDR2 SVGIG (reference sequence). The CDR3 is CAWRDRVYGYTF. The CDR3 bases are TGTGCCTGGAGAGACAGGGTGTATGGCTACACCTTC.